This T cell receptor beta chain was obtained from a study of early T cells in non-severe SARS-CoV-2 infection. This clonotype was counted only a few times. The V and J ends lost 0 bases and 4 bases respectively, with 11 bases between them. Germline V gene lookup returns CDR1 SGDLS and CDR2 YYNGEE. The CDR3 totals 15 residues. Via MiXCR, TCRdb re-called the 5' RACE reads, giving one row per CDR3 protein. The sample contains tens of thousands of distinct CDR3 sequences, approximately 9.5% of which appear only once. The receptor's source is an adult who was a healthcare worker with PCR-confirmed SARS-CoV-2 infection or an uninfected control (not recorded which). The sample comprised whole blood. This chain joins TRBV9 and TRBJ1-3; D ambiguous. For the CDR3, the DNA is TGTGCCAGCAGCGTAGCTACGGACCTCGGAAACACCATATATTTT. Amino acid sequence: CASSVATDLGNTIYF.